This T cell receptor (beta chain) stems from a study of shared clonotypes between healthy human individuals. The study drew its donors from healthy HIV-negative adults without recent acute infections or vaccinations. Overall study findings and caveats: In this cohort, only blood was sampled, and tissue repertoires likely differ.

TCRdb's copy holds only in-frame clones and misses some; the assay was immunoSEQ multiplex PCR. The sample has about 180,000 clones; 85% to 95% are singletons. Between the trimmed V and J ends, which lost 0 bases and 0 bases, there was a span of 7 bases. Looked up from germline, CDR1 is SGHNT and CDR2 is YYREEE (reference sequence). The CDR3 spans 15 residues. About this clone: Its antigen is undetermined.

The TCR was taken from a woman in her twenties or thirties in good health. V is TRBV5-4 and J is TRBJ2-1; D is unresolved. Sample: naive CD4+ T cells sorted from blood. Subset noted: CD45RA+ positively selected. The CDR3 coding sequence is TGTGCCAGCAGCTTGGACACGAGCTCCTACAATGAGCAGTTCTTC. It translates to CASSLDTSSYNEQFF.